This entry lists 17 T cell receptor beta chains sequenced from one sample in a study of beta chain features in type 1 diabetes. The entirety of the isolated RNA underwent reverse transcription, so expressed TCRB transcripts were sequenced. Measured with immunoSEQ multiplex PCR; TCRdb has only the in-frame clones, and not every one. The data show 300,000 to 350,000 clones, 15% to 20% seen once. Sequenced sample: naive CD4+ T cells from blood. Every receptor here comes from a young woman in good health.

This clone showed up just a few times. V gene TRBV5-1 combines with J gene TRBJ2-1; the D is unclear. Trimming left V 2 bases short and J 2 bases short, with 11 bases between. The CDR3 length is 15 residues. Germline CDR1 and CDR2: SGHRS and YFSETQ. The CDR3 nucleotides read TGCGCCAGCAGCTTAATACCTTACACCTACAATGAGCAGTTCTTC. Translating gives CASSLIPYTYNEQFF.

The CDR3 sequence: CASSTSSGADNEQFF. CDR3 coding DNA: TGTGCCAGCAGTACGTCTAGCGGGGCCGACAATGAGCAGTTCTTC. The chain combines TRBV25-1 with TRBJ2-1, with 9 bases matching TRBD2. The CDR3 has 15 amino acids. Germline assignment: CDR1 MGHDK and CDR2 SYGVNS. V trimming: 5 bases; J trimming: 5 bases; junction bases outside the gene matches: 7.

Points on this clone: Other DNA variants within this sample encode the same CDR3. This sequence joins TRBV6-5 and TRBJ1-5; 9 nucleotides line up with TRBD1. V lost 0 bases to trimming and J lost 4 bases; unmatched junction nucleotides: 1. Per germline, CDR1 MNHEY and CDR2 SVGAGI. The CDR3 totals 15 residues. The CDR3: CASSYSGQGNQPQHF. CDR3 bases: TGTGCCAGCAGTTACTCGGGACAGGGTAATCAGCCCCAGCATTTT.

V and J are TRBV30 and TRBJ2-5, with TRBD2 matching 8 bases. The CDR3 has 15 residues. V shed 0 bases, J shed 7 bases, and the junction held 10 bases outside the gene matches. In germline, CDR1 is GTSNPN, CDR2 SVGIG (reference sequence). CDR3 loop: CAWSVQGGLGATQYF. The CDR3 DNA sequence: TGTGCCTGGAGTGTACAAGGGGGACTAGGGGCGACCCAGTACTTC.

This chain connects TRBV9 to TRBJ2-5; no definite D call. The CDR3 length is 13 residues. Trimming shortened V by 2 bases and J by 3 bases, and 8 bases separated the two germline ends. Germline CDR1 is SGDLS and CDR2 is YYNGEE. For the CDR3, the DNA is TGTGCCAGCAGCGTGGGCACCGAAGAGACCCAGTACTTC. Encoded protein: CASSVGTEETQYF.

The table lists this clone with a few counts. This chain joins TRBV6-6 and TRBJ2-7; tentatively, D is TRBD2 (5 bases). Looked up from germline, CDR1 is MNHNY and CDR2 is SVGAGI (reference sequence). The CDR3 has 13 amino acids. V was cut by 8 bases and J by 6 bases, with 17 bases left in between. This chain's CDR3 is CASSRPPGVEQYF. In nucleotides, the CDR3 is TGTGCCAGCTCCAGGCCTCCCGGGGTCGAGCAGTACTTC.

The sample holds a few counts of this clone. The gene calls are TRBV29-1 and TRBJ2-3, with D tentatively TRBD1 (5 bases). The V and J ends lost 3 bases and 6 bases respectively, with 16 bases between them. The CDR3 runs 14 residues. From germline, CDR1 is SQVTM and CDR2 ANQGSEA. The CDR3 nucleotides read TGCAGCGTTGATAGGGCCCAGGGATGGGATACGCAGTATTTT. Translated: CSVDRAQGWDTQYF.

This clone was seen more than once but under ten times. CDR3 protein: CASSLTGLAGDEQFF. CDR3 DNA sequence: TGCGCCAGCAGCCTGACGGGACTAGCGGGAGATGAGCAGTTCTTC. The V call is TRBV5-1, the J call TRBJ2-1; 14 bases are shared with TRBD2. The junction had 5 bases not matched to a gene; V was cut back by 4 bases and J by 8 bases. Looked up from germline, CDR1 is SGHRS and CDR2 is YFSETQ. The CDR3 has 15 amino acids.

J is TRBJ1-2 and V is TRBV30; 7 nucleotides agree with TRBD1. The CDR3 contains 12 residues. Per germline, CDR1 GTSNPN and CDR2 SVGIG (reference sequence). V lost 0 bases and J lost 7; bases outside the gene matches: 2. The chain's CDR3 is CAWSVGTVGYTF. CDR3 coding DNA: TGTGCCTGGAGTGTGGGGACAGTTGGCTACACCTTC.

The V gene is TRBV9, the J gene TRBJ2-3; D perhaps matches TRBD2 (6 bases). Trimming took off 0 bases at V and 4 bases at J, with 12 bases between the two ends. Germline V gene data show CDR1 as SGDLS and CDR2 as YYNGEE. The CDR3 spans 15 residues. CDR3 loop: CASSVVAGRPDTQYF. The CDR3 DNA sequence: TGTGCCAGCAGCGTAGTGGCAGGGAGGCCAGATACGCAGTATTTT.

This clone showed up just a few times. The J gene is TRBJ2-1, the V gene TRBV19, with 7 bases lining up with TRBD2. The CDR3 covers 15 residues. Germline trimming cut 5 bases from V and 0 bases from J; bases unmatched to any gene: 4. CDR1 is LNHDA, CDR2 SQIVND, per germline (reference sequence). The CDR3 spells CASSLGTNSYNEQFF. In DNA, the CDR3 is TGTGCCAGTAGTCTCGGGACTAACTCCTACAATGAGCAGTTCTTC.

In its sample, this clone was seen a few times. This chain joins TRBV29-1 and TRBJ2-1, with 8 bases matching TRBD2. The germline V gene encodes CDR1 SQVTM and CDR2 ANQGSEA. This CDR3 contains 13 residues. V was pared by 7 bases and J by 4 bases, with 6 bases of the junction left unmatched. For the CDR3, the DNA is TGCAGCGCGTCGGGGGGGAGGTACAATGAGCAGTTCTTC. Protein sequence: CSASGGRYNEQFF.

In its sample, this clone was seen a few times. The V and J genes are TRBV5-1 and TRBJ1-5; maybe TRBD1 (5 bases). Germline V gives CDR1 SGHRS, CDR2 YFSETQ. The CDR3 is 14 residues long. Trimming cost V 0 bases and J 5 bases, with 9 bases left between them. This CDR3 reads CASSLGSRDQPQHF. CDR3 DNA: TGCGCCAGCAGCTTGGGGAGCAGGGATCAGCCCCAGCATTTT.

CDR3 in amino acids: CASSIDSLAQYF. In DNA form, the CDR3 reads TGTGCCAGCAGCATCGACAGTCTGGCCCAGTACTTC. The chain employs TRBV5-4 and TRBJ2-5; D might be TRBD1 (5 bases). The germline V gene encodes CDR1 SGHNT and CDR2 YYREEE (reference sequence). V shed 4 bases and J shed 9 bases, with 13 bases lying between them. CDR3 length: 12 residues.

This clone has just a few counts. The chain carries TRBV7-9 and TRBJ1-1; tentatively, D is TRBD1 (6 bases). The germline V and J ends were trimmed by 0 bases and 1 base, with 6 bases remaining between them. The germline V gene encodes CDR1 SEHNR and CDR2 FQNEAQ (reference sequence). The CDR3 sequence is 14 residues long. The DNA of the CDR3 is TGTGCCAGCAGCTTAGCGGACAGGAACACTGAAGCTTTCTTT. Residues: CASSLADRNTEAFF.

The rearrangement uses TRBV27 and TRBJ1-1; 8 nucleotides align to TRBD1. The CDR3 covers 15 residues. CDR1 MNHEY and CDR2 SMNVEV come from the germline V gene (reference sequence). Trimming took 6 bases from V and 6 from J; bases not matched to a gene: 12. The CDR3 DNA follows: TGTGCCAGCAGGCCCACCCTTTTGACAGGGGCTGAAGCTTTCTTT. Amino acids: CASRPTLLTGAEAFF.

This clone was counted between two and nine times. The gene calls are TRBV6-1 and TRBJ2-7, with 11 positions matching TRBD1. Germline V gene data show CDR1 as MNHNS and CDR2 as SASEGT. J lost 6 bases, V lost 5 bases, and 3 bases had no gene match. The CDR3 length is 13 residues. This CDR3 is CASSLDRGPEQYF. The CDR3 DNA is TGTGCCAGCAGTCTGGACAGGGGGCCCGAGCAGTACTTC.